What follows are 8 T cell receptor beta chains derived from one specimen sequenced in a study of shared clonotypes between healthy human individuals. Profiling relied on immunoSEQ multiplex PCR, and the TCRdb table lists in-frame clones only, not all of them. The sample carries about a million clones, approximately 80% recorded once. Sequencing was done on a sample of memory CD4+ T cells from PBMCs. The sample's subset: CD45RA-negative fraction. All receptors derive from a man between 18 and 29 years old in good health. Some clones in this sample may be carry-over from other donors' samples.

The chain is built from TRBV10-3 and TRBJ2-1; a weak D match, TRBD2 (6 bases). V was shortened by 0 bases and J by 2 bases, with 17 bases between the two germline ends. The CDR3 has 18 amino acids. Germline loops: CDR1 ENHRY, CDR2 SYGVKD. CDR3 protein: CAISESPGRGRAYNEQFF. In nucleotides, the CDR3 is TGTGCCATCAGTGAGTCCCCGGGGCGGGGTAGGGCCTACAATGAGCAGTTCTTC.

CDR3 sequence reads: CASSLWGLGQYF. CDR3 nucleotide sequence: TGTGCCAGCAGCTTATGGGGCTTGGGGCAGTACTTC. The chain combines TRBV7-8 with TRBJ2-7, with a possible D match to TRBD1 (5 bases). This CDR3 has 12 residues. Per the germline V gene, CDR1 is SGHVS and CDR2 is FQNEAQ. Trimming pared 2 bases from V and 9 bases from J, leaving 11 bases between. Together with reference TRBV7-8 and TRBJ2-7, the CDR3 gives the full variable domain: GAGVSQSPRYKVAKRGQDVALRCDPISGHVSLFWYQQALGQGPEFLTYFQNEAQLDKSGLPSDRFFAERPEGSVSTLKIQRTQQEDSAVYLCASSLWGLGQYFGPGTRLTVT.

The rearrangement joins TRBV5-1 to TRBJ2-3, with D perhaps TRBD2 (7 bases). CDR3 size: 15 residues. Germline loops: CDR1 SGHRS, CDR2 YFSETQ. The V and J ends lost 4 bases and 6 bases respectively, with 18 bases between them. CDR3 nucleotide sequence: TGCGCCAGCAGCGGGGGCGCCGGGGGAGGGGATACGCAGTATTTT. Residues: CASSGGAGGGDTQYF.

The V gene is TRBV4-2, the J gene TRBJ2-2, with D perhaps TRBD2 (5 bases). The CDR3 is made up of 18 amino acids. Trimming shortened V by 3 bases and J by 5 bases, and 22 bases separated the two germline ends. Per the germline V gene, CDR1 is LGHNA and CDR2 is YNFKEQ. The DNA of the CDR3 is TGTGCCAGCAGCCAGATGCCTGGGGAATCGGGATATACCGGGGAGCTGTTTTTT. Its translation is CASSQMPGESGYTGELFF.

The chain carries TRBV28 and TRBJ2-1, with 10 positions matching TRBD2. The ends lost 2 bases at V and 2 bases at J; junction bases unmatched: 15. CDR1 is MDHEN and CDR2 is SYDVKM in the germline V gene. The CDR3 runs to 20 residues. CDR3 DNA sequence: TGTGCCAGCAGTTTAATCGTCTTTAGCGGGAGGAGTCGCACCTACAATGAGCAGTTCTTC. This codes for CASSLIVFSGRSRTYNEQFF.

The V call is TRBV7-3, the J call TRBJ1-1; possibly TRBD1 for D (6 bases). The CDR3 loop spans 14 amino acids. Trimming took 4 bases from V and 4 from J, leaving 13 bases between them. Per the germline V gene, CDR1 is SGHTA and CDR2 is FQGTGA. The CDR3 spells CASSSVGGATEAFF. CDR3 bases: TGTGCCAGCAGCTCCGTCGGGGGGGCCACTGAAGCTTTCTTT.

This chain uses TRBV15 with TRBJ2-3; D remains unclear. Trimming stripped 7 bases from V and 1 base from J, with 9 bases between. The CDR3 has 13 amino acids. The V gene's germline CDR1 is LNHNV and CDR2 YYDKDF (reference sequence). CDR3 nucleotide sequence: TGTGCCACCAAAACCTCTGGCACAGATACGCAGTATTTT. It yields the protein CATKTSGTDTQYF.

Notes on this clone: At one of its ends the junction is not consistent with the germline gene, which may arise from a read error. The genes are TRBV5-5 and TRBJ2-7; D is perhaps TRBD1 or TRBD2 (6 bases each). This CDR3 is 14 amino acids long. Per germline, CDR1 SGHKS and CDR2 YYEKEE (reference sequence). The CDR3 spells CASSLTGGGYGQYF. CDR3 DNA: TGTGCCAGCAGCTTGACTGGAGGGGGGTACGGGCAGTACTTC.